This T cell receptor beta chain was profiled in a study of T-cell memory formation after mild COVID-19. TCRdb ran MiXCR on the 5' RACE reads and lists one entry per CDR3 protein. The top ten clones hold approximately 12% of a sample with 150,000 to 200,000 distinct CDR3 sequences, 25% to 40% of them seen once. General observations from the study: Mostly located in CM and EM were contracting CD4+ clones, with contracting CD8+ clones located in EMRA.

As to this clonotype: The antigen is undetermined.

Sequencing used PBMCs or a T cell subset sorted from them (not recorded which). This sequence originates from an adult woman who had mild COVID-19 (a few samples of this study predate the infection). Cell type and time point are not known.

The CDR3 here is CASSVDYSNTGELFF. In nucleotides, the CDR3 is TGTGCCAGCAGCGTAGACTATTCGAACACCGGGGAGCTGTTTTTT. The rearrangement links TRBV9 to TRBJ2-2; the D is unclear. Germline CDR1 and CDR2: SGDLS and YYNGEE. The V end lost 0 bases, the J end lost 0 bases, and 6 bases lay between the germline ends. The CDR3 loop spans 15 amino acids.